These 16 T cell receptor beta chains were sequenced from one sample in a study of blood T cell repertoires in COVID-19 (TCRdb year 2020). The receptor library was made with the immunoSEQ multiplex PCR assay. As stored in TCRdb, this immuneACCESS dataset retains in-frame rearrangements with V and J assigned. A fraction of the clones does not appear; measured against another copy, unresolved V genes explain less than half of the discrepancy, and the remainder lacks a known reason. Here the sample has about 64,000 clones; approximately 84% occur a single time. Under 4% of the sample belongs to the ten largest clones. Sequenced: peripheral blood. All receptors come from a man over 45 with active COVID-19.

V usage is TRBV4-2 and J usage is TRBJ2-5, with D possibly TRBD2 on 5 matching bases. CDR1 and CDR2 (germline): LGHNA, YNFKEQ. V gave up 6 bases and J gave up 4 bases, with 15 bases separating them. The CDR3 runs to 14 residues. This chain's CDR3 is CASSLSGGRETQYF. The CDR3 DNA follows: TGTGCCAGCAGTTTAAGCGGAGGAAGAGAGACCCAGTACTTC.

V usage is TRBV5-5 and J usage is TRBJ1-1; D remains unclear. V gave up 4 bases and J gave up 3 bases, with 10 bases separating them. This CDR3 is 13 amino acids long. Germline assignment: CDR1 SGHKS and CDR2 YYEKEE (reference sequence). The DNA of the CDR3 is TGTGCCAGCAGCAGCGGCGCGGACACTGAAGCTTTCTTT. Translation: CASSSGADTEAFF.

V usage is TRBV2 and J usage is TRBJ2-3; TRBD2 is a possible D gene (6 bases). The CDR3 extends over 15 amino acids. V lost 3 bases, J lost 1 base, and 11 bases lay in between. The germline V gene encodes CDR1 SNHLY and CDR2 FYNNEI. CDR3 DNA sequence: TGTGCCAGCAGTGACTCGCGGGGCGGCACAGATACGCAGTATTTT. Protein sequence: CASSDSRGGTDTQYF.

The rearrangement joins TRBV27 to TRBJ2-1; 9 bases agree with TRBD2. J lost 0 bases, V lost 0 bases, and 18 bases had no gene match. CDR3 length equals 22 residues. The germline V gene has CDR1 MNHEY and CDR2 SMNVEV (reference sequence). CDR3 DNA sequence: TGTGCCAGCAGTTTATCGGTCATCGAAACAGCGGGAGGACAGAGCTCCTACAATGAGCAGTTCTTC. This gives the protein CASSLSVIETAGGQSSYNEQFF.

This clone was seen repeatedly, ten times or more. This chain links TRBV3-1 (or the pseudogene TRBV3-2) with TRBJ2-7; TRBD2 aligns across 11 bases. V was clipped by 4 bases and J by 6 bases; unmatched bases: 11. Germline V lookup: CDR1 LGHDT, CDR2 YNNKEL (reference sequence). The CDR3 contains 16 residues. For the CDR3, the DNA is TGTGCCAGCAGCCTCAGAACTAGCGGGAGAAGAATCGAGCAGTACTTC. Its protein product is CASSLRTSGRRIEQYF.

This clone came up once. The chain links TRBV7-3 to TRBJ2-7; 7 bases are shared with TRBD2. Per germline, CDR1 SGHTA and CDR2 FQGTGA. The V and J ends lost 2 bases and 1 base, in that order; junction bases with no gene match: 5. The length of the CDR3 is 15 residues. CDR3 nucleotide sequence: TGTGCCAGCAGCTTAGGGGGGACTAAATCCTACGAGCAGTACTTC. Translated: CASSLGGTKSYEQYF.

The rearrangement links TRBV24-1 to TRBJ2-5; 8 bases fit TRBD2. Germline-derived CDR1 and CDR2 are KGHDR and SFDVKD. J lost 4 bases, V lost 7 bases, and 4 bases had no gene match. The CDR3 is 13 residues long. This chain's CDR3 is CATSAGGSETQYF. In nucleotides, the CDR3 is TGTGCCACCAGCGCGGGAGGCTCAGAGACCCAGTACTTC.

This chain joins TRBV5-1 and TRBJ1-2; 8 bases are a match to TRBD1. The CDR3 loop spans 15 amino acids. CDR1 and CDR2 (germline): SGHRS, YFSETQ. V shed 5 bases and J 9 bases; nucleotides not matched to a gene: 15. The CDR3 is CASRPPGDRQNSYTF. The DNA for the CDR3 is TGCGCCAGCAGACCCCCCGGGGACAGGCAAAATAGCTACACCTTC.

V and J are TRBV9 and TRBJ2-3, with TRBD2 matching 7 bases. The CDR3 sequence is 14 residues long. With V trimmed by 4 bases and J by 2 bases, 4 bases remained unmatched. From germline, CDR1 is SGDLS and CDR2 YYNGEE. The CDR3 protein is CASSLGGITDTQYF. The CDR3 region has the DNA TGTGCCAGCAGCCTGGGGGGGATCACAGATACGCAGTATTTT.

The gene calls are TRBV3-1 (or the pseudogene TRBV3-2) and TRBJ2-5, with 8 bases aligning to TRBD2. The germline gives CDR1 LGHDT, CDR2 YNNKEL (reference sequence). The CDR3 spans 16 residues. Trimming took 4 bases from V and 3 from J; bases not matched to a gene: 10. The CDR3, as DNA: TGTGCCAGCAGCCTCGGGAACGGGGGGGAGGAAGAGACCCAGTACTTC. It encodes CASSLGNGGEEETQYF.

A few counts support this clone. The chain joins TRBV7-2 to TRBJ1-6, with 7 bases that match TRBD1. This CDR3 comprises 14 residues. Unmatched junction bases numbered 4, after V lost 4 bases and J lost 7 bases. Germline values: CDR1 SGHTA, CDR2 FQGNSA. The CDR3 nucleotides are TGTGCCAGCAGCTCGACAGGGTTAAATTCACCCCTCCACTTT. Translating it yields CASSSTGLNSPLHF.

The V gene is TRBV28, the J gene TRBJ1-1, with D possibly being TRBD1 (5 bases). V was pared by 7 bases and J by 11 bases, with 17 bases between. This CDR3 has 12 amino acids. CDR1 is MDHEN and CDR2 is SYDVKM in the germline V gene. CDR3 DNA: TGTGCCAGCACTCAGACAGCGCTTGGGGCTTTCTTT. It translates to CASTQTALGAFF.

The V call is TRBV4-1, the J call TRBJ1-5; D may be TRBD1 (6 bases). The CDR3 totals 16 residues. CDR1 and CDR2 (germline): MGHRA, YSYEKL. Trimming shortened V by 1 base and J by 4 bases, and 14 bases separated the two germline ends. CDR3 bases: TGCGCCAGCAGCCAAGTGGGGAATAGGGGGAATCAGCCCCAGCATTTT. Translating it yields CASSQVGNRGNQPQHF.

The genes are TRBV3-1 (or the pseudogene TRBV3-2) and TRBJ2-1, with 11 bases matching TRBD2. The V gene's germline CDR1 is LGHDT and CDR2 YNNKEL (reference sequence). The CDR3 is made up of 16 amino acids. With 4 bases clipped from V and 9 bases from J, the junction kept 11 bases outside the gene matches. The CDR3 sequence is CASSPRGSGREFEQFF. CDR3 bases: TGTGCCAGCAGCCCCAGGGGTAGCGGGAGGGAGTTTGAGCAGTTCTTC.

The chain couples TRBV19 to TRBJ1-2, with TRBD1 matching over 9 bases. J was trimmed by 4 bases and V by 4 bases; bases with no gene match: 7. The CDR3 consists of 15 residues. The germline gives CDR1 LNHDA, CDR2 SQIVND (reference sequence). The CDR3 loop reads CASSTRTGVSYGYTF. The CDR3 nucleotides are TGTGCCAGTAGTACGAGGACAGGGGTGAGCTATGGCTACACCTTC. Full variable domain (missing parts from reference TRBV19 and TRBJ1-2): DGGITQSPKYLFRKEGQNVTLSCEQNLNHDAMYWYRQDPGQGLRLIYYSQIVNDFQKGDIAEGYSVSREKKESFPLTVTSAQKNPTAFYLCASSTRTGVSYGYTFGSGTRLTVV.

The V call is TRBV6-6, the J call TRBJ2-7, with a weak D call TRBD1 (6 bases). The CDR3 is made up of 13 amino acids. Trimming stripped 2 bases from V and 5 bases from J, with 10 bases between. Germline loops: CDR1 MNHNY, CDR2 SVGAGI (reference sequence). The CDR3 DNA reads TGTGCCAGCAGTTACACAGGGAATCACGAGCAGTACTTC. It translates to CASSYTGNHEQYF.